The 3 T cell receptor beta chains listed next were all sequenced from one sample in a study of beta chain features in type 1 diabetes. Sequenced material consisted of expressed TCRB transcripts (all of the isolated RNA was reverse transcribed). Data came from immunoSEQ multiplex PCR; TCRdb stores just in-frame clones and leaves some out. The data contain about 470,000 clones, around 28% of them singletons. Specimen: naive CD4+ T cells from blood. The origin of the receptors is a man between 18 and 35 years old in good health.

The DNA for the CDR3 is TGTGCCTGGAGCGGGGCCGGAGCCTACGAGCAGTACTTC. Amino acid sequence: CAWSGAGAYEQYF. The rearrangement joins TRBV30 to TRBJ2-7, with D perhaps TRBD1 or TRBD2 (5 bases each). Germline CDR1 and CDR2: GTSNPN and SVGIG (reference sequence). The CDR3 length is 13 residues. With 3 bases removed from V and 2 bases from J, the gap between germline ends came to 11 bases.

This clone was seen more than once but under ten times. The chain carries TRBV28 and TRBJ2-7; possible D gene TRBD1, 6 bases. This CDR3 region has 15 residues. V lost 8 bases and J lost 3, with 20 bases in between. The germline V gene has CDR1 MDHEN and CDR2 SYDVKM. CDR3 in DNA: TGTGCCAGCGACGGATCCCGGGACAACAACTACGAGCAGTACTTC. Protein product: CASDGSRDNNYEQYF.

V and J are TRBV2 and TRBJ1-2, with D possibly being TRBD1 (6 bases). Looked up from germline, CDR1 is SNHLY and CDR2 is FYNNEI. The CDR3 length is 15 residues. V lost 4 bases and J 8 bases, leaving 20 bases between the germline ends. In DNA form, the CDR3 reads TGTGCCAGCAGTGGCACCGGGACACTATCAGCGGGCTACACCTTC. Its protein is CASSGTGTLSAGYTF.